These 4 T cell receptor beta chains originate from one sample sequenced in a study of blood T cell repertoires in COVID-19 (dated by TCRdb to about 2020). Receptors were amplified or captured by the immunoSEQ multiplex PCR assay. The source is immuneACCESS, and TCRdb retained only in-frame sequences with V and J called. Part of the clones is not carried over; for the studies checked, unresolved V genes explain less than half of this, and the remainder is unexplained. Counted in this sample were more than 110,000 clones; about four fifths of them appeared once. Jointly, the top ten make up 8.8% of the sample. The source material was peripheral blood. These receptors all stem from a woman over 75 in a cohort sampled during active or convalescent COVID-19.

The gene calls are TRBV30 and TRBJ2-3; D possibly corresponds to TRBD2 (6 bases). This CDR3 is 15 amino acids long. Trimming cost V 3 bases and J 2 bases, with 15 bases left between them. Germline CDR1 and CDR2: GTSNPN and SVGIG (reference sequence). CDR3 sequence reads: CAWRRGNLHTDTQYF. The CDR3 DNA reads TGTGCCTGGAGACGGGGGAACCTGCACACAGATACGCAGTATTTT.

The chain couples TRBV6-2 or TRBV6-3 to TRBJ2-7, with 7 nucleotides matching TRBD1. CDR3 length equals 15 residues. The germline gives CDR1 MNHEY, CDR2 SVGEGT. With V trimmed by 4 bases and J by 2 bases, 8 bases remained unmatched. CDR3 amino acids: CASSSTGTVPYEQYV. The DNA of the CDR3 is TGTGCCAGCAGTTCTACCGGGACAGTTCCCTACGAGCAGTACGTC.

The chain recombines TRBV7-2 with TRBJ2-3; unclear D gene. From germline, CDR1 is SGHTA and CDR2 FQGNSA. The CDR3 consists of 12 residues. Trimming removed 5 bases from V and 2 bases from J, with 5 bases in between. CDR3 sequence: CASSINTDTQYF. CDR3 DNA sequence: TGTGCCAGCAGCATAAACACAGATACGCAGTATTTT.

The chain links TRBV7-2 to TRBJ1-4, with D perhaps TRBD1 (5 bases). This CDR3 spans 14 amino acids. The germline gives CDR1 SGHTA, CDR2 FQGNSA. Trimming cost V 4 bases and J 11 bases, with 17 bases left between them. Here the CDR3 reads CASSSSVGAWKLFF. In DNA form, the CDR3 reads TGTGCCAGCAGCTCAAGTGTAGGGGCCTGGAAACTGTTTTTT.